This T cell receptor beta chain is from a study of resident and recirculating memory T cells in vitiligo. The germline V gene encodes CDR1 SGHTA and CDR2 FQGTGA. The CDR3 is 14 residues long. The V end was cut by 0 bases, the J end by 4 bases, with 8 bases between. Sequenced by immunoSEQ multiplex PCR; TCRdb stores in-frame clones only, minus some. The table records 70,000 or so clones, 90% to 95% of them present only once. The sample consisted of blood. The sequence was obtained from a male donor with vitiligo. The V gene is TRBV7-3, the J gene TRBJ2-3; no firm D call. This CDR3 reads CASSLTSNADTQYF. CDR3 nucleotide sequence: TGTGCCAGCAGCTTAACTAGCAACGCAGATACGCAGTATTTT.